The rows below give T cell receptor beta chains drawn from one sample of a study of somatic mutations in cytotoxic T cells in rheumatoid arthritis. Produced via immunoSEQ multiplex PCR; TCRdb's table is partial and in-frame only. The sample shows 7,000 to 9,000 clones, 60% of them seen only once. The sample comprised CD8+ T cells sorted from blood. The receptors shown here come from a woman aged 40 to 55 in good health. The CDR3 runs from the conserved cysteine through the conserved F or W. A D gene is named only where the DNA matches it firmly. Size tells how often a clone was seen (once, few, many) or the class of an expanded clone, and some rows leave it out.

V gene	D gene	J gene	clone size	CDR3 DNA	CDR3 protein
TRBV6-1	.	TRBJ2-7	.	TGTGCCAGCAGGCCACCAGGGGGGGTCTACGAGCAGTACTTC	CASRPPGGVYEQYF
TRBV13	.	TRBJ2-1	few	TGTGCCAGCAGCTTAGGTTCCGGAGAGCAGTTCTTC	CASSLGSGEQFF
TRBV5-6	.	TRBJ2-1	.	TGTGCCAGCAGTCCGGACAGTTCTCTAGGTCAGTTCTTC	CASSPDSSLGQFF
TRBV7-8	.	TRBJ1-5	.	TGTGCCAGCAGCTCTACGGGACAATATAGCAATCAGCCCCAGCATTTT	CASSSTGQYSNQPQHF
TRBV5-8	TRBD1	TRBJ2-5	.	TGTGCCAGCAGCTTGGTCCAGGGGGCTCTGGAACAAGAGACCCAGTACTTC	CASSLVQGALEQETQYF
TRBV15	.	TRBJ2-7	few	TGTGCCACCAGCAGAGATCACGGCCTATCCTACGAGCAGTACTTC	CATSRDHGLSYEQYF
TRBV7-8	.	TRBJ2-3	.	TGTGCCAGCAGCTTATTAGGCTTCACAGATACGCAGTATTTT	CASSLLGFTDTQYF
TRBV5-4	.	TRBJ2-5	few	TGTGCCAGCAGAAATTGGGATGGGGAGACCCAGTACTTC	CASRNWDGETQYF
TRBV29-1	TRBD1	TRBJ2-7	.	TGCAGCGTGGAGACAGGGATCCACTACGAGCAGTACTTC	CSVETGIHYEQYF
TRBV7-6	TRBD2	TRBJ2-7	.	TGTGCCAGCAGTTCTAACCTCGGACTAGCTCACGAGCAGTACTTC	CASSSNLGLAHEQYF
TRBV2	.	TRBJ2-7	few	TGTGCCAGCCTAGAATCCCCGATGGGCGAGCAGTACTTC	CASLESPMGEQYF
TRBV6-5	TRBD1	TRBJ1-1	.	TGTGCCAGCAGGCCCGGGACAGGGGCTGAAGCTTTCTTT	CASRPGTGAEAFF
TRBV13	.	TRBJ2-7	.	TGTGCCAGCACCTCACAGACAGGAGAAGCCTACGAGCAGTACTTC	CASTSQTGEAYEQYF
TRBV19	TRBD1	TRBJ2-7	.	TGTGCCAGCACAGGGGACCCCGCTACTGAGCAGTACTTC	CASTGDPATEQYF
TRBV6-5	TRBD1	TRBJ2-2	.	TGTGCCAGCTTACAAAGGGGGCGTAACACCGGGGAGCTGTTTTTT	CASLQRGRNTGELFF
TRBV5-1	.	TRBJ2-3	few	TGCGCCAGCAGCTTGGAGGCACGGGGTTATACTGATACGCAGTATTTT	CASSLEARGYTDTQYF
TRBV7-8	.	TRBJ1-2	.	TGTGCCAGCAGCCCCGTCGTGGGAGGCTCGGGGGCGAGCTATGGCTACACCTTC	CASSPVVGGSGASYGYTF
TRBV6-1	.	TRBJ1-1	.	TGTGCCAGCAGTGAATTCAACGTAGGGGTGGGGAACACTGAAGCTTTCTTT	CASSEFNVGVGNTEAFF
TRBV6-1	.	TRBJ1-5	few	TGTGCCAGCAGTGAATCGGGGGAGGGTCAGCCCCAGCATTTT	CASSESGEGQPQHF
TRBV10-3	.	TRBJ2-1	medium-sized	TGTGCCATCGGAGGGGGTGAAGCTAATGAGCAGTTCTTC	CAIGGGEANEQFF
TRBV19	.	TRBJ2-2	.	TGTGCCTCCTGTAGGGGCGGGGATACCGGGGAGCTGTTTTTT	CASCRGGDTGELFF
TRBV25-1	.	TRBJ1-4	.	TGTGCCAGCACCGAAGGTGAAAAACTGTTTTTT	CASTEGEKLFF
TRBV11-2	.	TRBJ1-1	.	TGTGCCAGCAGCTCAGCTCAGGGCACTGAAGCTTTCTTT	CASSSAQGTEAFF
TRBV5-5	.	TRBJ2-1	.	TGTGCCAGCAGCTGGGCCCACCGGGACATCGATGAGCAGTTCTTC	CASSWAHRDIDEQFF
TRBV27	.	TRBJ2-1	few	TGTGCCAGCAGCATTTCGGACGGGAATGAGCAGTTCTTC	CASSISDGNEQFF
TRBV7-2	.	TRBJ1-2	.	TGTGCCAGCAGCTTAGGGTCTTGGGCAGGGGCCAACTATGGCTACACCTTC	CASSLGSWAGANYGYTF
TRBV4-2	TRBD2	TRBJ2-2	.	TGTGCCAGCAGCCAAGAAGGACTAGCGGAGAACACCGGGGAGCTGTTTTTT	CASSQEGLAENTGELFF
TRBV9	.	TRBJ1-2	.	TGTGCCAGCAGCACCCGGGACACCTGGACCTATGGCTACACCTTC	CASSTRDTWTYGYTF
TRBV29-1	.	TRBJ2-2	.	TGCAGCGTTGAACTCTTTGGGGAGCTGTTTTTT	CSVELFGELFF
TRBV6-1	.	TRBJ2-7	few	TGTGCCAGCAGTGAACTGTCCAACTACGAGCAGTACTTC	CASSELSNYEQYF
TRBV7-9	TRBD1	TRBJ2-7	.	TGTGCCAGCAGCGGGATCGGGACAGGGCTTCACGAGACGTCCTACGAGCAGTACTTC	CASSGIGTGLHETSYEQYF
TRBV6-5	TRBD1	TRBJ2-7	.	TGTGCCAGCAGCCTGGGACAGGGGGCTTACGAGCAGTACTTC	CASSLGQGAYEQYF
TRBV28	.	TRBJ2-3	few	TGTGCCAGCAGCCCAGAGGTCTATGTCACAGATACGCAGTATTTT	CASSPEVYVTDTQYF
TRBV6-1	.	TRBJ2-3	.	TGTGCCAGCAACAACCTTGGAGCAGATACGCAGTATTTT	CASNNLGADTQYF
TRBV19	.	TRBJ1-2	.	TGTGCCAGTAGTGTGACAACCAACTATGGCTACACCTTC	CASSVTTNYGYTF
TRBV19	.	TRBJ2-2	.	TGTGCCAGTAGTATAGGAACGAACACCGGGGAGCTGTTTTTT	CASSIGTNTGELFF
TRBV4-1	.	TRBJ2-1	.	TGCGCCAGCAGCAAAATCTTTGACGGGTACAATGAGCAGTTCTTC	CASSKIFDGYNEQFF
TRBV2	.	TRBJ2-7	.	TGTGCCAGCAGTACGACAGGTCCCGAGCAGTACTTC	CASSTTGPEQYF
TRBV4-1	.	TRBJ2-7	once	TGCGCCAGCAGCCAAGCCGAGGCCTCCTACGAGCAGTACTTC	CASSQAEASYEQYF
TRBV19	TRBD1	TRBJ1-2	.	TGTGCCAGTAGTACAGGGGGCTATGGCTACACCTTC	CASSTGGYGYTF
TRBV6-5	.	TRBJ2-7	few	TGTGCCAGCAGTTACTCAGAGGGCTACGAGCAGTACTTC	CASSYSEGYEQYF
TRBV11-2	TRBD1	TRBJ2-7	.	TGTGCCAGCAGCCCACCGGGACAGGGATTCTACGAGCAGTACTTC	CASSPPGQGFYEQYF
TRBV4-1	.	TRBJ2-7	.	TGCGCCAGCAGCCAACTCCCCCTGGACGAGCAGTACTTC	CASSQLPLDEQYF
TRBV5-6	.	TRBJ2-7	.	TGTGCCAGCAGCTTTTCACCGACAGGAGGTCCCTACGAGCAGTACTTC	CASSFSPTGGPYEQYF
TRBV27	.	TRBJ2-1	few	TGTGCCAGCAGTTACGGGAGCTCCTACAATGAGCAGTTCTTC	CASSYGSSYNEQFF